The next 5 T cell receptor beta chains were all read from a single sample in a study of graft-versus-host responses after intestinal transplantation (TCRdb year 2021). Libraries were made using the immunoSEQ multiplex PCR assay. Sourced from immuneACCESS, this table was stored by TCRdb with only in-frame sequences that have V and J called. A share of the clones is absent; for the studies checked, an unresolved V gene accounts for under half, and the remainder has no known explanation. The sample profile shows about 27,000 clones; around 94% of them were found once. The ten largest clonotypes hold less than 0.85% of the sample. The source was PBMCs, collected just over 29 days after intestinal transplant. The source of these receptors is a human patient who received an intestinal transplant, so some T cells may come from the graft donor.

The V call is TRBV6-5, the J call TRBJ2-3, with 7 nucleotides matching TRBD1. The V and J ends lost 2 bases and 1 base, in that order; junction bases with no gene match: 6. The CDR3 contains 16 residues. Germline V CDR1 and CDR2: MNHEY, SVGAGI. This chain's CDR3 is CASSYAPGGGTDTQYF. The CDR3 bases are TGTGCCAGCAGTTACGCTCCAGGGGGAGGCACAGATACGCAGTATTTT.

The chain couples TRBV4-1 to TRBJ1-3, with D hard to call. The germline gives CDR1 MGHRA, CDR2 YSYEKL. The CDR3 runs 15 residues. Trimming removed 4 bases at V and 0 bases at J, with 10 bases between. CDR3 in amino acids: CASSPRPISGNTIYF. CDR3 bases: TGCGCCAGCAGCCCCCGACCGATCTCTGGAAACACCATATATTTT.

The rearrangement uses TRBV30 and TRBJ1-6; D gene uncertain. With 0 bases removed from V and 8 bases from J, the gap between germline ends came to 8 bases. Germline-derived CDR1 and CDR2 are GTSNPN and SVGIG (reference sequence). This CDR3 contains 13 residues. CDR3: CAWSVGRDSPLHF. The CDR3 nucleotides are TGTGCCTGGAGTGTAGGTAGAGATTCACCCCTCCACTTT. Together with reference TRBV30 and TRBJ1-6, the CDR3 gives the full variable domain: SQTIHQWPATLVQPVGSPLSLECTVEGTSNPNLYWYRQAAGRGLQLLFYSVGIGQISSEVPQNLSASRPQDRQFILSSKKLLLSDSGFYLCAWSVGRDSPLHFGNGTRLTVT.

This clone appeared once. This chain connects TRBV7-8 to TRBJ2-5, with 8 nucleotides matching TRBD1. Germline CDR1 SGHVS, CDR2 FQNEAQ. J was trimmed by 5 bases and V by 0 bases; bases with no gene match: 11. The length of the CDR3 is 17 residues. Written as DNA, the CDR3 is TGTGCCAGCAGCTTAGCCGACAGCCAGGGGGCCGGGGAGACCCAGTACTTC. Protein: CASSLADSQGAGETQYF.

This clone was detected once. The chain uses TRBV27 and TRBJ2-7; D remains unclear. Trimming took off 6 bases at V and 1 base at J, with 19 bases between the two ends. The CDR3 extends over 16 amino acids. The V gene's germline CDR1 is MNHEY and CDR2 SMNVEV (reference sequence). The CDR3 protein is CASSLGPDLRSYEQYF. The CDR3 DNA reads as TGTGCCAGCAGCTTAGGACCGGACCTAAGGTCCTACGAGCAGTACTTC.